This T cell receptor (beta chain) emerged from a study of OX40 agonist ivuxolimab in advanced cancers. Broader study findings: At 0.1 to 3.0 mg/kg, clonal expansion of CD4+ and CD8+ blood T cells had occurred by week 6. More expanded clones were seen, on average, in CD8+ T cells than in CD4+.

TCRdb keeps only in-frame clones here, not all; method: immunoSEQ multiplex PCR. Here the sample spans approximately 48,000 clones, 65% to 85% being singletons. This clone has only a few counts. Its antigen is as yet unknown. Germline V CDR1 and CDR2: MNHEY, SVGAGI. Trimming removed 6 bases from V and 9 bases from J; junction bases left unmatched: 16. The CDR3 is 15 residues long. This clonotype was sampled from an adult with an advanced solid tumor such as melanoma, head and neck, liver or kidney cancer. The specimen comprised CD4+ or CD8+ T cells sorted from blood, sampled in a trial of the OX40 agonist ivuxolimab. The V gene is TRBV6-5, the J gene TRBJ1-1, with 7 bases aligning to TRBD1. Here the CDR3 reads CASSRTIFDRDKAFF. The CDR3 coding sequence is TGTGCCAGCAGCCGCACGATATTTGACAGGGATAAAGCTTTCTTT.